Sequencing of this TCR beta chain was carried out in a study of monozygotic twins with cystic fibrosis. V was pared by 1 base and J by 11 bases, with 8 bases between. This CDR3 region has 11 residues. Only in-frame clones appear in the TCRdb table, and some are missing; sequencing was by immunoSEQ multiplex PCR. This table has 30,000 to 35,000 clones, just over 95% appearing once. What was sequenced was blood. This TCR derives from a girl aged 2 to 9 with cystic fibrosis. The rearrangement uses TRBV23-1 and TRBJ1-1; no clear D gene. TRBV23-1 has ORF status, its function being uncertain. The DNA of the CDR3 is TGCGCCAGCAGTCAATGGGGTGAGGCTTTCTTT. Encoded protein: CASSQWGEAFF.